This is a list of T cell receptor beta chains from one sample in a study of Graves' ophthalmopathy and Graves' hyperthyroidism. One entry per CDR3 protein, called by TCRdb with MiXCR from the multiplex PCR reads. The profile shows 200,000 to 250,000 distinct CDR3 sequences, 45% of them singletons. The sequenced sample was peripheral blood. Every receptor here comes from an adult man with Graves' ophthalmopathy. The CDR3 runs from the conserved cysteine through the conserved F or W. A D gene is named only where the DNA matches it firmly. Size is stated for part of the rows, as once, few or many counts, or as a class when the clone is expanded.

>TRBV29-1|TRBJ2-7|few|NA
CSVEVVTGIGSYEQYF
TGCAGCGTTGAAGTAGTTACAGGGATCGGCTCCTACGAGCAGTACTTC
>TRBV2|TRBJ1-5|NA|TRBD1
CASSGDRAGKPQHF
TGTGCCAGCAGTGGGGACAGGGCAGGCAAGCCCCAGCATTTT
>TRBV6-5|TRBJ2-7|NA|TRBD2
CASSFLAGGPYEQYF
TGTGCCAGCAGTTTTCTAGCGGGAGGGCCGTACGAGCAGTACTTC
>TRBV9|TRBJ2-7|once|TRBD1
CASSVGQGVIHEQYF
TGTGCCAGCAGCGTCGGACAGGGGGTTATACACGAGCAGTACTTC
>TRBV5-5|TRBJ2-7|NA|NA
CASSLDISHEQYF
TGTGCCAGCAGCTTGGATATTTCCCACGAGCAGTACTTC
>TRBV7-7|TRBJ2-5|NA|TRBD2
CASTARGGGAKETQYF
TGTGCTAGCACCGCCCGGGGCGGGGGGGCAAAAGAGACCCAGTACTTC
>TRBV7-8|TRBJ1-1|many|NA
CASTRFSGGAVSTEAFF
TGTGCCAGCACTCGCTTCTCCGGGGGCGCCGTGAGCACTGAAGCTTTCTTT
>TRBV14|TRBJ1-1|NA|NA
CASSQYRDEAFF
TGTGCCAGCAGCCAATACAGGGATGAAGCTTTCTTT
>TRBV19|TRBJ1-1|NA|TRBD1
CASSTRGGTEAFF
TGTGCCAGTAGTACCAGGGGGGGCACTGAAGCTTTCTTT
>TRBV6-5|TRBJ1-6|few|TRBD1
CASKPSGTGTSPLHF
TGTGCCAGCAAACCATCCGGGACAGGGACTTCACCCCTCCACTTT
>TRBV29-1|TRBJ2-7|many|NA
CSVGVNREAYEQYF
TGCAGCGTTGGGGTGAACAGGGAAGCTTACGAGCAGTACTTC
>TRBV14|TRBJ2-7|NA|TRBD2
CASSQQTGGAYEQYF
TGTGCCAGCAGCCAACAGACCGGGGGGGCCTACGAGCAGTACTTC
>TRBV2|TRBJ2-2|few|NA
CASKTSTGELFF
TGTGCCAGCAAGACAAGCACCGGGGAGCTGTTTTTT
>TRBV3-1|TRBJ2-7|NA|NA
CASSRVGAYEQYF
TGTGCCAGCAGCCGTGTAGGGGCCTACGAGCAGTACTTC
>TRBV7-2|TRBJ1-1|NA|TRBD1
CASSRGQLSTEAFF
TGTGCCAGCAGTAGGGGGCAGCTGAGCACTGAAGCTTTCTTT
>TRBV19|TRBJ1-6|few|NA
CASGQLHNSPLHF
TGTGCCAGCGGACAGCTCCATAATTCACCCCTCCACTTT
>TRBV24-1|TRBJ2-1|NA|TRBD1
CATSDVRDRGPNEQFF
TGTGCCACCAGTGACGTCCGGGACAGGGGGCCTAATGAGCAGTTCTTC
>TRBV12-3/TRBV12-4|TRBJ2-7|NA|TRBD1
CASSTDRAEYEQYF
TGTGCCAGCAGCACGGACAGGGCCGAGTACGAGCAGTACTTC
>TRBV10-3|TRBJ2-7|few|NA
CAISPGETYEQYF
TGTGCCATCAGTCCGGGGGAGACCTACGAGCAGTACTTC
>TRBV12-3/TRBV12-4|TRBJ2-1|NA|TRBD2
CASSQAGLAGGPQFF
TGTGCCAGCAGTCAAGCGGGACTAGCGGGAGGGCCGCAGTTCTTC
>TRBV19|TRBJ2-1|NA|NA
CASSTTRTSSYNEQFF
TGTGCCAGTAGTACCACTCGGACAAGCTCCTACAATGAGCAGTTCTTC
>TRBV5-4|TRBJ2-2|few|NA
CASSGRTQLTGELFF
TGTGCCAGCAGCGGGAGGACACAGCTAACCGGGGAGCTGTTTTTT
>TRBV24-1|TRBJ1-1|NA|TRBD1
CATPPGQPLNTEAFF
TGTGCCACCCCCCCGGGACAGCCCTTGAACACTGAAGCTTTCTTT